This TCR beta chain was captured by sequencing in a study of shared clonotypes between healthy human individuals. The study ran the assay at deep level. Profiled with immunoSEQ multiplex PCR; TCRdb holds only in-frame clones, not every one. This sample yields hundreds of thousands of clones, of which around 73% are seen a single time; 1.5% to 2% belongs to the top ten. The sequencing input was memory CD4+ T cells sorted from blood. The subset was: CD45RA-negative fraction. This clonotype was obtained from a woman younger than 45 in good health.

This CDR3 is CASSERQGAPEAFF. CDR3 sequence (DNA): TGTGCCAGCAGTGAAAGACAGGGGGCCCCTGAAGCTTTCTTT. This chain joins TRBV2 and TRBJ1-1, with TRBD1 identical over 10 bases. Germline V gene data show CDR1 as SNHLY and CDR2 as FYNNEI. There are 14 residues in the CDR3. J lost 6 bases, V lost 2 bases, and 3 bases had no gene match. Full variable domain (rest looked up from reference TRBV2 and TRBJ1-1): EPEVTQTPSHQVTQMGQEVILRCVPISNHLYFYWYRQILGQKVEFLVSFYNNEISEKSEIFDDQFSVERPDGSNFTLKIRSTKLEDSAMYFCASSERQGAPEAFFGQGTRLTVV.